This TCR beta chain was documented in a study of cytomegalovirus exposure and HLA in healthy donors. Trimming removed 3 bases from V and 5 bases from J, with 10 bases in between. CDR3 length: 13 residues. Germline CDR1 MNHEY, CDR2 SMNVEV (reference sequence). The table came from immunoSEQ multiplex PCR; TCRdb's copy has only in-frame clones and leaves some out. The repertoire holds about 240,000 clones, with 87% as singletons. The TCR sequence derives from a man aged 18-30 years in good health and CMV-seronegative. The specimen was PBMCs. The V call is TRBV27, the J call TRBJ1-1; tentative D call: TRBD1 (6 bases). The CDR3 DNA follows: TGTGCCAGCAGTTTGTGGGGGCCAACTGAAGCTTTCTTT. Translation gives CASSLWGPTEAFF.